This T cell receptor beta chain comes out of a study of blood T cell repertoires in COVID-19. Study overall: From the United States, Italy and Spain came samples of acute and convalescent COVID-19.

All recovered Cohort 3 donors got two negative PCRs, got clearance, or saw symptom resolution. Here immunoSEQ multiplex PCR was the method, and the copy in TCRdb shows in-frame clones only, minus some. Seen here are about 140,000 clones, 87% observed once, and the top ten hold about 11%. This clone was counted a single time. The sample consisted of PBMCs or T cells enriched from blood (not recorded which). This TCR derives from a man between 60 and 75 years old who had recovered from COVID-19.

The CDR3 DNA sequence: TGTGCCAGCAGTTTCGGACTAGCGGTGGCCTACGAGCAGTACTTC. Amino acid sequence: CASSFGLAVAYEQYF. The chain carries TRBV28 and TRBJ2-7; 10 bases align to TRBD2. The CDR3 spans 15 residues. With V trimmed by 3 bases and J by 2 bases, 4 bases remained unmatched. Germline V gives CDR1 MDHEN, CDR2 SYDVKM.